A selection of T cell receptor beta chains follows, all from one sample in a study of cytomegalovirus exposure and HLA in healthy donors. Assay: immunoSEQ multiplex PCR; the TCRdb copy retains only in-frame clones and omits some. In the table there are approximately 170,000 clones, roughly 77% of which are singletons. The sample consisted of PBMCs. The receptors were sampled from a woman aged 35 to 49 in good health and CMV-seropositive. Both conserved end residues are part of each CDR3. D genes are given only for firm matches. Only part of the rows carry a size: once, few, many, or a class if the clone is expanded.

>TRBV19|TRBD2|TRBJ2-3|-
CASSTRGLAGVDTQYF
TGTGCCAGTAGTACCCGGGGTCTAGCGGGAGTAGATACGCAGTATTTT
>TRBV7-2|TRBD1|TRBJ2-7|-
CASSSGTGNLYEQYF
TGTGCCAGCAGCTCAGGGACAGGAAACTTGTACGAGCAGTACTTC
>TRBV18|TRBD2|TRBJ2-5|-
CASSPDSGSRETQYF
TGTGCCAGCTCACCAGATAGCGGGTCCCGAGAGACCCAGTACTTC
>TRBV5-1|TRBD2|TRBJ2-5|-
CASSLTGGETQYF
TGCGCCAGCAGCTTGACGGGAGGGGAGACCCAGTACTTC
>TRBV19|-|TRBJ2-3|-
CASSKSAASTDTQYF
TGTGCCAGTAGTAAATCAGCGGCCTCCACAGATACGCAGTATTTT
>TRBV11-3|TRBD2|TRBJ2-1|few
CASSLDLLAPGDEQFF
TGTGCCAGCAGCTTAGATTTACTAGCGCCGGGGGATGAGCAGTTCTTC
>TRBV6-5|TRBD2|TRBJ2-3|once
CASRVRLAGDTQYF
TGTGCCAGCAGGGTGAGACTAGCGGGAGATACGCAGTATTTT
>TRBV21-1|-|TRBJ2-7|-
CASSPYRKSFGEQYF
TGTGCCAGCAGCCCATACAGGAAATCCTTCGGCGAGCAGTACTTC
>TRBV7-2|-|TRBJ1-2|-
CASSLYYGTTGYTF
TGTGCCAGCAGCTTGTACTACGGGACAACAGGCTACACCTTC
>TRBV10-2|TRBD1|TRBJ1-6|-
CASSPGTEYSPLHF
TGCGCCAGCAGCCCCGGGACAGAGTATTCACCCCTCCACTTT
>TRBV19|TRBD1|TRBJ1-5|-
CASTKTGLGRQPQHF
TGTGCCAGTACCAAGACAGGGCTCGGCAGGCAGCCCCAGCATTTT
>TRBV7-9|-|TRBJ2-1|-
CASSTRNEQFF
TGTGCCAGCAGCACCCGGAATGAGCAGTTCTTC
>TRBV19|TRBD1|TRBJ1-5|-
CASSPQGANQPQHF
TGTGCCAGTAGTCCCCAGGGGGCCAATCAGCCCCAGCATTTT
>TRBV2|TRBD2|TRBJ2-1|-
CASSRVTSGVGNEQFF
TGTGCCAGCAGTAGGGTTACTAGCGGGGTTGGGAATGAGCAGTTCTTC
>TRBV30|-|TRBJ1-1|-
CAWSTGEDTEAFF
TGTGCCTGGAGTACCGGGGAGGACACTGAAGCTTTCTTT